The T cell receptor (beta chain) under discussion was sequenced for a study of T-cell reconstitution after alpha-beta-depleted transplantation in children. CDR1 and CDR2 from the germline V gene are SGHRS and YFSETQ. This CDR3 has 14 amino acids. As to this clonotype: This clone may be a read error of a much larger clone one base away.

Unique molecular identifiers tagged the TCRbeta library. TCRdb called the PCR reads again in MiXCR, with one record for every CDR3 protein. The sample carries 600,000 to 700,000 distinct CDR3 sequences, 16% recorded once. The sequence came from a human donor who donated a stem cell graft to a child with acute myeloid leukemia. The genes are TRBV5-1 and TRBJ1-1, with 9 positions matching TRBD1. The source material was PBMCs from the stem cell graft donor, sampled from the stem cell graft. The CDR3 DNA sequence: TGCGCCGGCAGCGTGGGACAGGGGAACACTGAAGCTTTCTTT. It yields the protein CAGSVGQGNTEAFF.